This T cell receptor beta chain was documented in a study of T-cell reconstitution after alpha-beta-depleted transplantation in children. This clonotype was counted many times. The length of the CDR3 is 12 residues. Trimming pared 6 bases from V and 9 bases from J, leaving 12 bases between. The germline gives CDR1 SEHNR, CDR2 FQNEAQ (reference sequence). TCRbeta library construction was performed incorporating unique molecular identifiers. One entry per CDR3 protein, called by TCRdb with MiXCR from the PCR reads. This table has roughly 500,000 distinct CDR3 sequences, approximately 20% appearing once.

Sequencing used PBMCs from the stem cell graft donor, obtained from the stem cell graft. V is TRBV7-9 and J is TRBJ2-1, with D tentatively TRBD1 or TRBD2 (5 bases each). The receptor was isolated from a human donor who donated a stem cell graft to a child with acute lymphoblastic leukemia. For the CDR3, the DNA is TGTGCCAGCAGTTCCGGGGCTGGTGAGCAGTTCTTC. Its translation: CASSSGAGEQFF.